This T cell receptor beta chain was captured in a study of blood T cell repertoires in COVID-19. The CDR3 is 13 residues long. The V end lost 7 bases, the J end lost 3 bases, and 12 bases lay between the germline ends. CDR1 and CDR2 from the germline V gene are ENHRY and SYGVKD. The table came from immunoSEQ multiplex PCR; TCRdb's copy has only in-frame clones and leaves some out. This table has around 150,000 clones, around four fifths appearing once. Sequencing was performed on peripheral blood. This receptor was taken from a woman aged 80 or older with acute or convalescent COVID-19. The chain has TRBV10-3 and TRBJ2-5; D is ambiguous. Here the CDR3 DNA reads TGTGCCATCAAAATGGCAGGAAAAGAGACCCAGTACTTC. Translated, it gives CAIKMAGKETQYF.